Below are 9 T cell receptor beta chains sequenced from a single sample in a study of cytomegalovirus exposure and HLA in healthy donors listed by TCRdb under 2017. Library generation was performed with the immunoSEQ multiplex PCR assay. For the multiplex PCR, a mixture combining 60 forward primers for TCR Vbeta segments and 13 reverse primers for TCR Jbeta segments was used. TCRdb carries this immuneACCESS record with in-frame sequences only. Its versions omit some clonotypes, under half of them owing to an unresolved V gene in the studies checked, with the rest unexplained. The table for this sample shows some 70,000 clones. Of the sample, 4% to 5.5% is held by the ten largest clones. The specimen sequenced was PBMCs. These receptors were taken from a man aged 40-50 years in good health and CMV-seronegative.

The chain combines TRBV19 with TRBJ2-3; TRBD2 agrees at 7 bases. CDR3 length: 14 amino acids. CDR1 and CDR2 (germline): LNHDA, SQIVND (reference sequence). V lost 7 bases to trimming and J lost 3 bases; unmatched junction nucleotides: 7. The CDR3 DNA sequence: TGTGCCAGTAATCCTGGGACTATGACAGATACGCAGTATTTT. Amino acids: CASNPGTMTDTQYF. Using reference TRBV19 and TRBJ2-3 for the parts outside the CDR3, the full variable domain is DGGITQSPKYLFRKEGQNVTLSCEQNLNHDAMYWYRQDPGQGLRLIYYSQIVNDFQKGDIAEGYSVSREKKESFPLTVTSAQKNPTAFYLCASNPGTMTDTQYFGPGTRLTVL.

The chain is built from TRBV12-5 and TRBJ2-3; tentatively, D is TRBD2 (5 bases). Germline V gives CDR1 LGHNT, CDR2 FRNRAP. The CDR3 extends over 17 amino acids. V lost 4 bases and J 4 bases, leaving 21 bases between the germline ends. The CDR3: CASGWNRGHPFPDTQYF. The CDR3 DNA follows: TGTGCTAGTGGTTGGAATCGAGGGCACCCGTTCCCAGATACGCAGTATTTT.

The chain has TRBV7-2 and TRBJ1-5, with 8 bases that match TRBD1. V trimming: 4 bases; J trimming: 4 bases; junction bases outside the gene matches: 3. This CDR3 spans 14 amino acids. In germline, CDR1 is SGHTA, CDR2 FQGNSA. The CDR3, as DNA: TGTGCCAGCAGCTCGGACAGGGCGAATCAGCCCCAGCATTTT. Its protein is CASSSDRANQPQHF.

V is TRBV28 and J is TRBJ2-1; 10 nucleotides align to TRBD2. V was clipped by 6 bases and J by 9 bases; unmatched bases: 20. Germline values: CDR1 MDHEN, CDR2 SYDVKM. The length of the CDR3 is 18 residues. CDR3 sequence reads: CASRQGFGLAGAGSEQFF. The CDR3, as DNA: TGTGCCAGCAGACAGGGCTTTGGGCTAGCGGGAGCTGGGAGTGAGCAGTTCTTC.

The V gene is TRBV5-5, the J gene TRBJ2-7; TRBD1 matches at 8 bases. Trimming took 4 bases from V and 2 from J; bases not matched to a gene: 5. Looked up from germline, CDR1 is SGHKS and CDR2 is YYEKEE (reference sequence). The CDR3 runs 14 residues. The CDR3 DNA sequence: TGTGCCAGCAGCATAAACAGGGGGGCCTACGAGCAGTACTTC. This gives the protein CASSINRGAYEQYF.

This rearrangement joins TRBV9 to TRBJ2-2, with D perhaps matching TRBD2 (5 bases). Trimming left V 5 bases short and J 4 bases short, with 12 bases between. Germline CDR1 is SGDLS and CDR2 is YYNGEE. CDR3 length: 14 amino acids. CDR3: CASSFTSVTGELFF. The CDR3 DNA follows: TGTGCCAGCAGTTTTACTAGTGTCACCGGGGAGCTGTTTTTT.

The chain recombines TRBV6-5 with TRBJ2-5; D might be TRBD1 (5 bases). The germline gives CDR1 MNHEY, CDR2 SVGAGI. The CDR3 spans 13 residues. V lost 6 bases and J 2 bases, leaving 10 bases between the germline ends. The DNA for the CDR3 is TGTGCCAGCAGAAGGACACATCAAGAGACCCAGTACTTC. Translating it yields CASRRTHQETQYF.

This rearrangement joins TRBV9 to TRBJ2-6; D gene unclear. CDR1 and CDR2 (germline): SGDLS, YYNGEE. Trimming took 1 base from V and 0 from J, leaving 8 bases between them. The CDR3 is 16 amino acids. Here the CDR3 DNA reads TGTGCCAGCAGCGTATATAGCAACTCTGGGGCCAACGTCCTGACTTTC. Encoded protein: CASSVYSNSGANVLTF.

V is TRBV9 and J is TRBJ2-7, with a weak D call TRBD1 (5 bases). The V gene's germline CDR1 is SGDLS and CDR2 YYNGEE. V was shortened by 4 bases and J by 2 bases, with 16 bases between the two germline ends. The CDR3 covers 15 residues. The CDR3 loop reads CASSPGPSKAYEQYF. For the CDR3, the DNA is TGTGCCAGCAGCCCAGGGCCCTCCAAGGCCTACGAGCAGTACTTC.